Shown below are 21 T cell receptor beta chains from a single sample sequenced in a study of CD8 T cells in ankylosing spondylitis. TCRdb reprocessed the 5' RACE reads via MiXCR and lists one record per CDR3 protein. Of more than 200,000 distinct CDR3 sequences in the sample, 20% to 30% were seen once. What was sequenced was blood, either unsorted or a sorted T cell fraction (not recorded which). The origin of the receptors is a male donor with ankylosing spondylitis or in good health (not recorded which).

This clonotype was detected ten times or more. The V and J genes are TRBV10-3 and TRBJ1-6, with a tentative D call TRBD1 (6 bases). Trimming pared 0 bases from V and 8 bases from J, leaving 8 bases between. The germline gives CDR1 ENHRY, CDR2 SYGVKD. The CDR3 length is 14 residues. This CDR3 is CAISESPGDSPLHF. The CDR3 DNA reads TGTGCCATCAGTGAGTCTCCAGGGGATTCACCCCTCCACTTT.

The V call is TRBV10-3, the J call TRBJ2-3, with D tentatively TRBD2 (6 bases). The CDR3 has 13 residues. CDR1 is ENHRY and CDR2 is SYGVKD in the germline V gene. The ends were cut back, 10 bases at V and 5 bases at J, with 16 bases in the middle. For the CDR3, the DNA is TGTGCCACCGCCAGGGAGGTGGGAGATACGCAGTATTTT. This sequence encodes CATAREVGDTQYF.

Only a few counts were recorded for this clonotype. The rearrangement joins TRBV20-1 to TRBJ2-3, with 7 bases identical to TRBD2. Germline lookup yields CDR1 DFQATT and CDR2 SNEGSKA (reference sequence). This CDR3 is built from 16 residues. The ends lost 2 bases at V and 0 bases at J; junction bases unmatched: 8. The CDR3 DNA is TGCAGTGCTAGAACCGCGGGGGTCATGAGCACAGATACGCAGTATTTT. Translating gives CSARTAGVMSTDTQYF.

This clonotype was seen at least ten times. The rearrangement joins TRBV4-1 to TRBJ1-6; the D gene is possibly TRBD1 (6 bases). With 3 bases removed from V and 10 bases from J, the gap between germline ends came to 19 bases. Germline assignment: CDR1 MGHRA and CDR2 YSYEKL. The CDR3 is 16 residues long. The CDR3: CASSQFRRGVGSPLHF. CDR3 in DNA: TGCGCCAGCAGCCAGTTTCGGAGGGGGGTCGGATCACCCCTCCACTTT.

The V call is TRBV4-2, the J call TRBJ2-7; D possibly corresponds to TRBD2 (6 bases). Germline values: CDR1 LGHNA, CDR2 YNFKEQ. The CDR3 contains 15 residues. V shed 1 base and J shed 4 bases, with 14 bases lying between them. The CDR3 reads CASSQGLVGGYEQYF. The CDR3 nucleotides read TGTGCCAGCAGCCAAGGGTTGGTCGGGGGATACGAGCAGTACTTC.

The sample holds many counts of this clonotype. The gene calls are TRBV20-1 and TRBJ1-2; the match to TRBD1 covers 11 bases. J gave up 8 bases and V 1 base, and 9 bases lay outside the gene matches. Germline V gene sequence: CDR1 DFQATT, CDR2 SNEGSKA (reference sequence). The CDR3 is 15 amino acids. The CDR3 reads CSARVAGQGVKGYTF. DNA for the CDR3: TGCAGTGCTAGAGTCGCGGGACAGGGGGTCAAGGGCTACACCTTC.

This clonotype was observed a handful of times. A read error is possible here, since a much larger clone lies one base away. The CDR3 here is CSASLHNEQFF. The CDR3 nucleotides read TGCAGTGCTAGTCTCCACAATGAGCAGTTCTTC. The chain joins TRBV20-1 to TRBJ2-1; D ambiguous. V lost 3 bases and J 5 bases, leaving 5 bases between the germline ends. The CDR3 has 11 amino acids. The germline V gene has CDR1 DFQATT and CDR2 SNEGSKA (reference sequence).

V and J are TRBV4-2 and TRBJ2-1; TRBD2 agrees at 10 bases. With V trimmed by 0 bases and J by 2 bases, 1 base remained unmatched. The CDR3 runs to 16 residues. Germline CDR1 is LGHNA and CDR2 is YNFKEQ. The CDR3 loop is CASSQDLAGAYNEQFF. For the CDR3, the DNA is TGTGCCAGCAGCCAAGATCTAGCGGGAGCCTACAATGAGCAGTTCTTC.

This clonotype was seen repeatedly, ten times or more. The V gene is TRBV2, the J gene TRBJ1-3; D is unresolved. Germline loops: CDR1 SNHLY, CDR2 FYNNEI. The CDR3 is made up of 12 amino acids. V lost 11 bases, J lost 0 bases, and 8 bases lay in between. CDR3 in amino acids: CAAQSSGNTIYF. The CDR3 nucleotides are TGTGCCGCCCAGAGCTCTGGAAACACCATATATTTT.

In its sample, this clonotype was seen many times. V is TRBV20-1 and J is TRBJ1-6; 9 bases are a match to TRBD1. CDR3 length: 15 residues. The germline gives CDR1 DFQATT, CDR2 SNEGSKA (reference sequence). V was pared by 6 bases and J by 10 bases, with 13 bases of the junction left unmatched. The CDR3 region is CSALTPDRGGSPLHF. In DNA form, the CDR3 reads TGCAGTGCCCTAACCCCGGACAGGGGAGGGTCACCCCTCCACTTT.

This clonotype was detected a few times. The chain couples TRBV29-1 to TRBJ1-2, with TRBD1 as a possible D gene (5 bases). CDR3 length equals 11 residues. V lost 7 bases and J lost 7, with 13 bases in between. Germline values: CDR1 SQVTM, CDR2 ANQGSEA. Here the CDR3 reads CSALWGLGYTF. DNA of the CDR3: TGCAGCGCTCTGTGGGGCCTTGGCTACACCTTC.

At least ten counts were recorded for this clonotype. The rearrangement uses TRBV7-3 and TRBJ2-3, with a weak D call TRBD2 (6 bases). The CDR3 runs to 13 residues. V was clipped by 0 bases and J by 5 bases, with 6 bases between them. Looked up from germline, CDR1 is SGHTA and CDR2 is FQGTGA. CDR3 DNA: TGTGCCAGCAGCTTAACGCGGGGAGATACGCAGTATTTT. Its translation is CASSLTRGDTQYF.

This clonotype was detected many times. The V and J genes are TRBV20-1 and TRBJ1-1; no reliable D call. Germline V gives CDR1 DFQATT, CDR2 SNEGSKA (reference sequence). The CDR3 extends over 12 amino acids. V was clipped by 3 bases and J by 10 bases, with 15 bases between them. The CDR3 is CSASTWAEGAFF. CDR3 coding DNA: TGCAGTGCTAGTACATGGGCCGAAGGAGCTTTCTTT.

This rearrangement joins TRBV5-1 to TRBJ1-4; TRBD1 might be the D (5 bases). CDR3 length: 15 residues. Per germline, CDR1 SGHRS and CDR2 YFSETQ. The V end lost 0 bases, the J end lost 2 bases, and 8 bases lay between the germline ends. CDR3 bases: TGCGCCAGCAGCTTGGCGTGGGGGACTAATGAAAAACTGTTTTTT. It yields the protein CASSLAWGTNEKLFF.

This rearrangement joins TRBV29-1 to TRBJ2-3; D call uncertain. V shed 7 bases and J shed 4 bases, with 6 bases lying between them. Germline V gives CDR1 SQVTM, CDR2 ANQGSEA. The CDR3 sequence is 10 residues long. This CDR3 reads CSARSDTQYF. Here the CDR3 DNA reads TGCAGCGCCCGGTCAGATACGCAGTATTTT.

This clonotype was seen ten or more times. In DNA form, the CDR3 reads TGTGCCAGCAGGGGTGTGCGTGAGCAGTTCTTC. Protein: CASRGVREQFF. V usage is TRBV5-6 and J usage is TRBJ2-1; D unclear. Germline-derived CDR1 and CDR2 are SGHDT and YYEEEE. V lost 5 bases to trimming and J lost 9 bases, with 9 bases between them. The CDR3 is made up of 11 amino acids.

In nucleotides, the CDR3 is TGTGCCAGCAGCCTTAGCGGGGGGGCTCGTGGGAACATTCAGTACTTC. This codes for CASSLSGGARGNIQYF. The rearrangement links TRBV7-2 to TRBJ2-4; 11 bases map to TRBD2. V dropped 5 bases and J dropped 7; count of bases not matched to a gene: 10. In germline, CDR1 is SGHTA, CDR2 FQGNSA. This CDR3 contains 16 residues.

This clonotype was seen at least ten times. The gene calls are TRBV20-1 and TRBJ1-1; no clear D. The germline V gene has CDR1 DFQATT and CDR2 SNEGSKA (reference sequence). This CDR3 region has 16 residues. Trimming removed 0 bases at V and 0 bases at J, with 14 bases between. The CDR3 DNA follows: TGCAGTGCTAGAGATTACGGCGACACTATGAACACTGAAGCTTTCTTT. It is translated as CSARDYGDTMNTEAFF.

This clonotype was seen at least ten times. The chain couples TRBV4-2 to TRBJ1-5; D possibly corresponds to TRBD1 (5 bases). Deletions cut 2 bases from V and 2 bases from J, with 10 bases between. Germline V gives CDR1 LGHNA, CDR2 YNFKEQ. This CDR3 has 15 residues. The CDR3 bases are TGTGCCAGCAGCCAATTCCTGGGGGGCAATCAGCCCCAGCATTTT. Its translation is CASSQFLGGNQPQHF.

This clonotype was counted at least ten times. The chain recombines TRBV29-1 with TRBJ2-3, with D possibly being TRBD2 (5 bases). Trimming cost V 3 bases and J 1 base, with 8 bases left between them. The CDR3 runs 13 residues. Germline CDR1 reads SQVTM; CDR2 reads ANQGSEA. The CDR3 bases are TGCAGCGTTGATCGGGGAGGCACAGATACGCAGTATTTT. This encodes CSVDRGGTDTQYF.

This clonotype was detected a few times. The rearrangement uses TRBV9 and TRBJ1-3; 11 nucleotides match TRBD1. Germline V gives CDR1 SGDLS, CDR2 YYNGEE. The CDR3 sequence is 16 residues long. V gave up 3 bases and J gave up 4 bases; unmatched junction bases: 6. The CDR3 here is CASSARGQGAGNTIYF. Here the CDR3 DNA reads TGTGCCAGCAGCGCGCGAGGACAGGGGGCAGGAAACACCATATATTTT. Together with reference TRBV9 and TRBJ1-3, the CDR3 gives the full variable domain: DSGVTQTPKHLITATGQRVTLRCSPRSGDLSVYWYQQSLDQGLQFLIQYYNGEERAKGNILERFSAQQFPDLHSELNLSSLELGDSALYFCASSARGQGAGNTIYFGEGSWLTVV.